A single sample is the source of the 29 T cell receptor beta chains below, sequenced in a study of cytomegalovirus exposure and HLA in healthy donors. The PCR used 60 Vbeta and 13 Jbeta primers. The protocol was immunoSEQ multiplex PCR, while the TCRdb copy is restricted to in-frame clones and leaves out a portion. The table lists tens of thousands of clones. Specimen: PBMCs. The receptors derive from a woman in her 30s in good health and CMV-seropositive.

CDR3 in amino acids: CAWSDPAGETGNTIYF. CDR3 bases: TGTGCCTGGAGTGACCCGGCGGGGGAGACTGGAAACACCATATATTTT. The chain links TRBV30 to TRBJ1-3; the D gene is possibly TRBD1 (5 bases). Germline V gives CDR1 GTSNPN, CDR2 SVGIG (reference sequence). This CDR3 is built from 16 residues. Trimming took 1 base from V and 2 from J, leaving 15 bases between them.

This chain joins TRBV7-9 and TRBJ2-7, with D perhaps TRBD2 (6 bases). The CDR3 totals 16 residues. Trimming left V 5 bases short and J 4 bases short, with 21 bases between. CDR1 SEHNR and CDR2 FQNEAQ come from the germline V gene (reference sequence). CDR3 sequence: CASSPGGSGAAYEQYF. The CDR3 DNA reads TGTGCCAGCAGCCCCGGAGGTAGCGGCGCTGCGTACGAGCAGTACTTC.

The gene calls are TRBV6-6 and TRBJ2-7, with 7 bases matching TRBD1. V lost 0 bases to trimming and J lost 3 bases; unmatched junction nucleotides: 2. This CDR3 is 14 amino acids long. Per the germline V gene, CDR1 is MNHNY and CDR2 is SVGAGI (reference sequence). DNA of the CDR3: TGTGCCAGCAGTTACTCACAGGGGTTCTACGAGCAGTACTTC. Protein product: CASSYSQGFYEQYF.

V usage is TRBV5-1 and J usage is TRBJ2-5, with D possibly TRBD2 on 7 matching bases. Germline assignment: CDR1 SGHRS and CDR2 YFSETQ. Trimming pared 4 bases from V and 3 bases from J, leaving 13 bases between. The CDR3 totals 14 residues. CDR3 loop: CASSIQGGEETQYF. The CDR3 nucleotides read TGCGCCAGCAGCATACAGGGAGGGGAAGAGACCCAGTACTTC.

For the CDR3, the DNA is TGTGCCACCACGACCGGAGGGGGCTACACCTTC. Its protein is CATTTGGGYTF. This chain connects TRBV25-1 to TRBJ1-2; no definite D call. The CDR3 spans 11 residues. Germline lookup yields CDR1 MGHDK and CDR2 SYGVNS. Trimming removed 10 bases at V and 8 bases at J, with 14 bases between.

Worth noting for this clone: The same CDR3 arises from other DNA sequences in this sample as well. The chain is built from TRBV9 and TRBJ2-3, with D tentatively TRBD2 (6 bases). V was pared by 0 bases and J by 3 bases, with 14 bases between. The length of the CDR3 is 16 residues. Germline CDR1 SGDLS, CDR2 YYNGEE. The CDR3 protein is CASSVGSGGGTDTQYF. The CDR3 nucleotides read TGTGCCAGCAGCGTAGGATCTGGGGGAGGTACAGATACGCAGTATTTT.

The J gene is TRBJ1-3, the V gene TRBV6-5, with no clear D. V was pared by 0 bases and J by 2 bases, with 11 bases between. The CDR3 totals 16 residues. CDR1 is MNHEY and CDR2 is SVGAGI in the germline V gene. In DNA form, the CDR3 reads TGTGCCAGCAGTTACTCGACTTTCACGACTGGAAACACCATATATTTT. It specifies CASSYSTFTTGNTIYF.

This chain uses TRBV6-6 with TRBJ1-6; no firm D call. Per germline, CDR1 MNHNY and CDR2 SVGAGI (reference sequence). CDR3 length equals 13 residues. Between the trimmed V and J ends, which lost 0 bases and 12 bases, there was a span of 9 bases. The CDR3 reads CASSYSTRGPLHF. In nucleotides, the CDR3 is TGTGCCAGCAGTTACTCCACCCGGGGACCCCTCCACTTT.

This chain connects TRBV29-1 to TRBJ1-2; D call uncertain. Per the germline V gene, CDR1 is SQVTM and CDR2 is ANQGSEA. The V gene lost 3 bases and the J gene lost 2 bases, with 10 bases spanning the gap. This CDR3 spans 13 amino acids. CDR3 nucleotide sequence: TGCAGCGTTGATGAGGGAACAAACTATGGCTACACCTTC. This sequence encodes CSVDEGTNYGYTF.

Here the CDR3 DNA reads TGTGCCAGCAGCCGGACTACCTCTAACTATGGCTACACCTTC. Translation gives CASSRTTSNYGYTF. This chain joins TRBV14 and TRBJ1-2; D is unclear. The CDR3 consists of 14 residues. Germline assignment: CDR1 SGHDN and CDR2 FVKESK. V lost 4 bases and J 0 bases, leaving 9 bases between the germline ends.

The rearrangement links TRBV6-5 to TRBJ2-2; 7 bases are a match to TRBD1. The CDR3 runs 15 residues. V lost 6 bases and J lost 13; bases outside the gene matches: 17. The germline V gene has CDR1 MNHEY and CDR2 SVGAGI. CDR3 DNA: TGTGCCAGCAGCCGCGGACAGGTCCGGGGCGAGGGGCTGTTTTTT. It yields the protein CASSRGQVRGEGLFF.

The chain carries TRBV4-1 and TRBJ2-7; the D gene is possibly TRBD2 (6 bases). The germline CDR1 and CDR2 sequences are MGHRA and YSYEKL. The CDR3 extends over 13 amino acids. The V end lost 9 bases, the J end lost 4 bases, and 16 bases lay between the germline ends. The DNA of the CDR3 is TGCGCCAGTAGGGGTAGCGGTTCTTACGAGCAGTACTTC. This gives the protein CASRGSGSYEQYF.

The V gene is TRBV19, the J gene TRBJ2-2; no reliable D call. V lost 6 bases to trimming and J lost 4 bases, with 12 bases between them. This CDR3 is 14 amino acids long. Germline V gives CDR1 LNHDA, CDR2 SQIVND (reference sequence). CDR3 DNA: TGTGCCAGTAGCCCGAGAATAGCCACCGGGGAGCTGTTTTTT. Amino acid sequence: CASSPRIATGELFF. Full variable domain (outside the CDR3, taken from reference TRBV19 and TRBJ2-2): DGGITQSPKYLFRKEGQNVTLSCEQNLNHDAMYWYRQDPGQGLRLIYYSQIVNDFQKGDIAEGYSVSREKKESFPLTVTSAQKNPTAFYLCASSPRIATGELFFGEGSRLTVL.

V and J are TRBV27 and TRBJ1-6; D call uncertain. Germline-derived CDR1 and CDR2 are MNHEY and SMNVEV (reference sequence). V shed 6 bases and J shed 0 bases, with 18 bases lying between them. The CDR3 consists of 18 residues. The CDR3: CASSWSRASSSYNSPLHF. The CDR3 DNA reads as TGTGCCAGCAGCTGGAGTAGAGCATCGAGCTCCTATAATTCACCCCTCCACTTT.

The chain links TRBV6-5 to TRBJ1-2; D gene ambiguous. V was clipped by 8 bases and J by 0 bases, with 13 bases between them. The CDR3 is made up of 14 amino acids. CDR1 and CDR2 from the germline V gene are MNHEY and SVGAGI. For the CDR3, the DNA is TGTGCCAGCGCCCGGGAAGCTGCTAACTATGGCTACACCTTC. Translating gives CASAREAANYGYTF.

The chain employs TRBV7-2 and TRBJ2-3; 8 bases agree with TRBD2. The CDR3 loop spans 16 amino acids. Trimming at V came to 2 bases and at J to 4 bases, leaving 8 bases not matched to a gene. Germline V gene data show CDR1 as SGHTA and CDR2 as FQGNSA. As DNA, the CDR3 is TGTGCCAGCAGCTTAAGGCTCGCGGGGGGTTCAGATACGCAGTATTTT. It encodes CASSLRLAGGSDTQYF.

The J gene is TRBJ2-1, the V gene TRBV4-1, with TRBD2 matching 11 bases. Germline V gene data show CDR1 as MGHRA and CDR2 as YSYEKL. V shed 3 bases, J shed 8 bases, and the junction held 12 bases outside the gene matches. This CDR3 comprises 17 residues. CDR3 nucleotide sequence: TGCGCCAGCAGCCAGGTCCTTAGCGGGGGGGCGGTCGATGAGCAGTTCTTC. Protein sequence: CASSQVLSGGAVDEQFF.

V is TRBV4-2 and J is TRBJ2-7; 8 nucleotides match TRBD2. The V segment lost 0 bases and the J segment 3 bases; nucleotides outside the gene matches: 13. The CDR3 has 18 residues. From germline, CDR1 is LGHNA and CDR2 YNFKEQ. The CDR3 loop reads CASSQEEGRIAGLYEQYF. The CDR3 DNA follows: TGTGCCAGCAGCCAAGAGGAGGGGAGAATAGCGGGGCTCTACGAGCAGTACTTC.

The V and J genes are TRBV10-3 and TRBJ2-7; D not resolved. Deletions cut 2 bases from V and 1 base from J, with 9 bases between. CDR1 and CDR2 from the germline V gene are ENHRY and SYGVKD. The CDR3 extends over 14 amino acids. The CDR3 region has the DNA TGTGCCATCAGTGAGACGGAGTCGTCCTACGAGCAGTACTTC. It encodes CAISETESSYEQYF.

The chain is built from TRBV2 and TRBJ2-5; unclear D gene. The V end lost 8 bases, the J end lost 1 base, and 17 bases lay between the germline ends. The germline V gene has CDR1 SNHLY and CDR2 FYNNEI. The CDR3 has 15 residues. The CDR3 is CASGSIGHLQETQYF. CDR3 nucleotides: TGTGCCAGCGGTTCTATTGGGCACCTCCAAGAGACCCAGTACTTC.

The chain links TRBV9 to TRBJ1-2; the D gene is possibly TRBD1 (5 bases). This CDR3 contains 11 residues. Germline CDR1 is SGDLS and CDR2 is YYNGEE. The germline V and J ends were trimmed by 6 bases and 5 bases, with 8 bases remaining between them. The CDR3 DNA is TGTGCCAGCACCGGGGGGTATGGCTACACCTTC. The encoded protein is CASTGGYGYTF.

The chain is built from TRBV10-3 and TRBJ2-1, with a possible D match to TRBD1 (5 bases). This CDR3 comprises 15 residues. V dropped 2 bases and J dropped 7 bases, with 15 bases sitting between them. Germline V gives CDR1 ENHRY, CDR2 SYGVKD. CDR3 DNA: TGTGCCATCAGTGAGGGTAGGGGCTATTCGAATGAGCAGTTCTTC. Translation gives CAISEGRGYSNEQFF.

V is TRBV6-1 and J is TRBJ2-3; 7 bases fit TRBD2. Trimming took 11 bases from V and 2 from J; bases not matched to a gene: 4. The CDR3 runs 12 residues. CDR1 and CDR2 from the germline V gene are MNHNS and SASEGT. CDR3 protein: CAGGDATDTQYF. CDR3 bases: TGTGCCGGGGGGGACGCCACAGATACGCAGTATTTT.

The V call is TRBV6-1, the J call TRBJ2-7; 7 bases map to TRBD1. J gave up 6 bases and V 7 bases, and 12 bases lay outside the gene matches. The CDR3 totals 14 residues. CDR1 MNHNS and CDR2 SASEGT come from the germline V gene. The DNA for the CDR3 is TGTGCCAGCATGAGGCGACAGGGTGTCTCCGAGCAGTACTTC. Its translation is CASMRRQGVSEQYF.

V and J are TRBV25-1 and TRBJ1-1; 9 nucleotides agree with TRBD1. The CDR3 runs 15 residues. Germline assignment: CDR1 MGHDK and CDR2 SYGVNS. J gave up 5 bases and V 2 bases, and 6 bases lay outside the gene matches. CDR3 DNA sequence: TGTGCCAGCAGTGAAATTTCGGACAGGGGTACTGAAGCTTTCTTT. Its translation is CASSEISDRGTEAFF.

This chain's CDR3 is CSASDFPTYEQYF. CDR3 nucleotides: TGCAGCGCATCCGACTTCCCGACCTACGAGCAGTACTTC. The rearrangement links TRBV29-1 to TRBJ2-7; D call uncertain. This CDR3 comprises 13 residues. Trimming left V 7 bases short and J 2 bases short, with 15 bases between. Per germline, CDR1 SQVTM and CDR2 ANQGSEA.

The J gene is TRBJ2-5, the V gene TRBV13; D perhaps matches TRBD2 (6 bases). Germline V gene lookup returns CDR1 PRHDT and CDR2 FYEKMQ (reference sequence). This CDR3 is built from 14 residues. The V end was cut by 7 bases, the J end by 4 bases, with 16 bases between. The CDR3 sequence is CASTLWGGGETQYF. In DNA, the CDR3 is TGTGCCAGCACCTTGTGGGGAGGTGGAGAGACCCAGTACTTC.

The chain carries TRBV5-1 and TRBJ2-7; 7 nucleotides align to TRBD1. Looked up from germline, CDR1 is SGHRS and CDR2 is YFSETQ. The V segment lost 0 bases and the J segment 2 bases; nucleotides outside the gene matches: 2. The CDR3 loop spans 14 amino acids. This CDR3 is CASSLEGGPYEQYF. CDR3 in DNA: TGCGCCAGCAGCTTGGAAGGGGGCCCCTACGAGCAGTACTTC.

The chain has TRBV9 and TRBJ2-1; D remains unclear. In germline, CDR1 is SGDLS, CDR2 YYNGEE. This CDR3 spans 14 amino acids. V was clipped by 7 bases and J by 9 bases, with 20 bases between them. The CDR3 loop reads CASSPLTRLGEQFF. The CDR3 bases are TGTGCCAGCTCCCCACTAACCCGTCTCGGTGAGCAGTTCTTC.